These 22 T cell receptor beta chains were all obtained from the same sample, sequenced in a study of T cell changes during pregnancy in multiple sclerosis. Profiling relied on immunoSEQ multiplex PCR, and the TCRdb table lists in-frame clones only, not all of them. The table has under 30,000 clones, roughly nine tenths seen once. This specimen was CD8+ T cells from peripheral blood mononuclear cells, taken in the second trimester of pregnancy. These receptors were taken from a female donor with multiple sclerosis, enrolled in a pregnancy study.

This clone was found a few times. The CDR3 sequence: CASSQGQGGTEAFF. The DNA of the CDR3 is TGTGCCAGCAGCCAAGGACAGGGTGGGACTGAAGCTTTCTTT. The chain carries TRBV7-6 and TRBJ1-1; 8 bases are shared with TRBD1. V shed 5 bases, J shed 5 bases, and the junction held 7 bases outside the gene matches. Germline-derived CDR1 and CDR2 are SGHVS and FNYEAQ. This CDR3 has 14 residues.

This chain links TRBV19 with TRBJ2-7; maybe TRBD2 (5 bases). Trimming stripped 5 bases from V and 6 bases from J, with 23 bases between. The CDR3 loop spans 16 amino acids. The germline gives CDR1 LNHDA, CDR2 SQIVND (reference sequence). In DNA form, the CDR3 reads TGTGCCAGTAGTTACCGGACGGGAAGGACGTTCGGCGAGCAGTACTTC. Translation: CASSYRTGRTFGEQYF.

This sequence joins TRBV28 and TRBJ2-7; 12 bases map to TRBD2. Trimming cost V 6 bases and J 1 base; bases outside gene matches: 4. The CDR3 spans 15 residues. Germline V CDR1 and CDR2: MDHEN, SYDVKM. CDR3 amino acids: CASSTGTSGSYEQYF. The CDR3 DNA sequence: TGTGCCAGCAGCACCGGGACTAGCGGGTCCTACGAGCAGTACTTC.

This sequence joins TRBV11-3 and TRBJ1-3; TRBD1 aligns across 7 bases. CDR3 length: 16 amino acids. Germline loops: CDR1 SGHNT, CDR2 YENEEA. Germline trimming cut 5 bases from V and 8 bases from J; bases unmatched to any gene: 15. This CDR3 reads CASSTRRTGQGDTIYF. In DNA, the CDR3 is TGTGCCAGCAGCACCCGTCGGACGGGGCAGGGGGACACCATATATTTT.

The V gene is TRBV9, the J gene TRBJ2-1; TRBD2 matches 9 bases. Germline-derived CDR1 and CDR2 are SGDLS and YYNGEE. After removal of 3 bases from V and 1 base from J, the junction contained 2 bases not matched to a gene. This CDR3 has 15 amino acids. This chain's CDR3 is CASSASGGSYNEQFF. DNA for the CDR3: TGTGCCAGCAGCGCCAGCGGGGGGTCCTACAATGAGCAGTTCTTC.

This chain links TRBV7-9 with TRBJ2-7; TRBD2 matches at 11 bases. The CDR3 is made up of 16 amino acids. Germline V gives CDR1 SEHNR, CDR2 FQNEAQ (reference sequence). Germline trimming cut 6 bases from V and 2 bases from J; bases unmatched to any gene: 9. The CDR3 protein is CASRDLIAGGAYEQYF. DNA of the CDR3: TGTGCCAGCAGGGATCTAATAGCGGGAGGGGCCTACGAGCAGTACTTC. Drawing the rest from reference TRBV7-9 and TRBJ2-7, the complete variable domain is DTGVSQNPRHKITKRGQNVTFRCDPISEHNRLYWYRQTLGQGPEFLTYFQNEAQLEKSRLLSDRFSAERPKGSFSTLEIQRTEQGDSAMYLCASRDLIAGGAYEQYFGPGTRLTVT.

This sequence joins TRBV5-1 and TRBJ2-7; 8 bases map to TRBD1. This CDR3 contains 16 residues. From germline, CDR1 is SGHRS and CDR2 YFSETQ. The J segment lost 1 base and the V segment lost 0 bases, leaving 6 bases of the junction unmatched. The CDR3 DNA sequence: TGCGCCAGCAGCTTGGAGGACAGGGTGATTTCCTACGAGCAGTACTTC. Amino acids: CASSLEDRVISYEQYF.

This chain uses TRBV2 with TRBJ2-7; D may be TRBD2 (5 bases). This CDR3 region has 14 residues. The ends were cut back, 6 bases at V and 2 bases at J, with 14 bases in the middle. CDR1 SNHLY and CDR2 FYNNEI come from the germline V gene. As DNA, the CDR3 is TGTGCCAGCAGCGGGGATCCCCTGCCCTACGAGCAGTACTTC. Translated, it gives CASSGDPLPYEQYF.

This rearrangement joins TRBV4-3 to TRBJ2-7, with 9 bases aligning to TRBD2. This CDR3 has 17 amino acids. The V gene end was trimmed by 5 bases and the J gene end by 5 bases; junction bases not matched to a gene: 16. CDR1 is LGHNA and CDR2 is YSLEER in the germline V gene. This CDR3 is CASSVSFTLSGGHEQYF. DNA of the CDR3: TGCGCCAGCAGCGTCAGTTTCACCCTTAGCGGGGGTCACGAGCAGTACTTC.

The chain links TRBV15 to TRBJ2-7; 7 positions match TRBD2. Germline V gives CDR1 LNHNV, CDR2 YYDKDF (reference sequence). This CDR3 has 11 amino acids. Trimming took 9 bases from V and 3 from J; bases not matched to a gene: 2. The CDR3 nucleotides read TGTGCCACAACGGGGGGCTACGAGCAGTACTTC. Protein product: CATTGGYEQYF.

The gene calls are TRBV15 and TRBJ1-2; 10 bases are shared with TRBD1. Germline values: CDR1 LNHNV, CDR2 YYDKDF (reference sequence). With V trimmed by 6 bases and J by 3 bases, 7 bases remained unmatched. The CDR3 loop spans 15 amino acids. For the CDR3, the DNA is TGTGCCACCAGAAGACAGGGGGCGAGTGACTATGGCTACACCTTC. Translation gives CATRRQGASDYGYTF.

The chain carries TRBV7-3 and TRBJ2-1; 8 positions agree with TRBD2. Germline V gene sequence: CDR1 SGHTA, CDR2 FQGTGA. V shed 1 base, J shed 2 bases, and the junction held 1 base outside the gene matches. The length of the CDR3 is 15 residues. The DNA for the CDR3 is TGTGCCAGCAGCTTAAGCGGGGGGCCCTACAATGAGCAGTTCTTC. This translates into CASSLSGGPYNEQFF.

V usage is TRBV5-6 and J usage is TRBJ1-1; no clear D. The CDR3 runs to 12 residues. Germline V gene data show CDR1 as SGHDT and CDR2 as YYEEEE. V lost 1 base, J lost 3 bases, and 4 bases lay in between. CDR3 loop: CASSLFDTEAFF. The CDR3 nucleotides are TGTGCCAGCAGCTTGTTCGACACTGAAGCTTTCTTT.

J is TRBJ2-1 and V is TRBV15; perhaps TRBD2 as D (5 bases). The length of the CDR3 is 15 residues. Trimming shortened V by 3 bases and J by 7 bases, and 16 bases separated the two germline ends. Germline assignment: CDR1 LNHNV and CDR2 YYDKDF (reference sequence). CDR3 protein: CATSSALDGSNEQFF. In DNA, the CDR3 is TGTGCCACCAGCAGCGCCCTGGATGGGAGTAATGAGCAGTTCTTC. Complete variable domain (other parts from reference TRBV15 and TRBJ2-1): DAMVIQNPRYQVTQFGKPVTLSCSQTLNHNVMYWYQQKSSQAPKLLFHYYDKDFNNEADTPDNFQSRRPNTSFCFLDIRSPGLGDTAMYLCATSSALDGSNEQFFGPGTRLTVL.

This chain connects TRBV6-1 to TRBJ2-3, with 7 bases that match TRBD2. J was trimmed by 2 bases and V by 6 bases; bases with no gene match: 8. The CDR3 contains 15 residues. Germline lookup yields CDR1 MNHNS and CDR2 SASEGT. CDR3: CASSETSEATDTQYF. The CDR3 bases are TGTGCCAGCAGCGAAACTAGCGAGGCCACAGATACGCAGTATTTT.

The rearrangement joins TRBV11-2 to TRBJ2-3; D is perhaps TRBD2 (7 bases). CDR1 and CDR2 (germline): SGHAT, FQNNGV. CDR3 length equals 18 residues. Trimming took 3 bases from V and 1 from J, leaving 20 bases between them. CDR3 nucleotides: TGTGCCAGCAGCTTGAGCGCGGGAAGGGGGGGTGGCACAGATACGCAGTATTTT. As protein: CASSLSAGRGGGTDTQYF. The variable domain in full, completed from reference TRBV11-2 and TRBJ2-3, reads EAGVAQSPRYKIIEKRQSVAFWCNPISGHATLYWYQQILGQGPKLLIQFQNNGVVDDSQLPKDRFSAERLKGVDSTLKIQPAKLEDSAVYLCASSLSAGRGGGTDTQYFGPGTRLTVL.

This rearrangement joins TRBV14 to TRBJ2-1, with D tentatively TRBD2 (5 bases). The CDR3 is 15 residues long. Trimming removed 4 bases at V and 0 bases at J, with 10 bases between. The germline V gene encodes CDR1 SGHDN and CDR2 FVKESK. CDR3 sequence (DNA): TGTGCCAGCAGCCGTAGTGGGAGCTCCTACAATGAGCAGTTCTTC. It specifies CASSRSGSSYNEQFF.

The genes are TRBV2 and TRBJ2-5; TRBD2 matches 13 bases. There are 16 residues in the CDR3. The V and J ends lost 6 bases and 0 bases, in that order; junction bases with no gene match: 4. The germline V gene encodes CDR1 SNHLY and CDR2 FYNNEI. The CDR3 sequence is CASSFGLAGDQETQYF. In DNA, the CDR3 is TGTGCCAGCAGCTTTGGACTAGCGGGGGACCAAGAGACCCAGTACTTC.

The chain uses TRBV10-3 and TRBJ2-2, with TRBD1 matching 10 bases. There are 15 residues in the CDR3. Germline loops: CDR1 ENHRY, CDR2 SYGVKD. V dropped 6 bases and J dropped 6; count of bases not matched to a gene: 7. CDR3 in amino acids: CAISLTGGSAGELFF. In DNA form, the CDR3 reads TGTGCCATCAGCCTGACAGGGGGCAGTGCCGGGGAGCTGTTTTTT.

This chain uses TRBV2 with TRBJ1-6; possible D gene TRBD1, 6 bases. Trimming stripped 3 bases from V and 14 bases from J, with 26 bases between. The CDR3 covers 17 residues. Germline V gene lookup returns CDR1 SNHLY and CDR2 FYNNEI. CDR3 amino acids: CASSDATGTSSGEALHF. The CDR3 DNA follows: TGTGCCAGCAGTGATGCGACAGGAACCTCCTCGGGTGAGGCCCTCCACTTT.

The V call is TRBV4-1, the J call TRBJ2-7; 9 nucleotides match TRBD2. The germline gives CDR1 MGHRA, CDR2 YSYEKL. The V segment lost 0 bases and the J segment 4 bases; nucleotides outside the gene matches: 16. The CDR3 sequence is 19 residues long. Here the CDR3 reads CASSQEGGRVAGDIYEQYF. The CDR3 nucleotides read TGCGCCAGCAGCCAAGAAGGGGGAAGAGTAGCGGGAGACATTTACGAGCAGTACTTC.

V usage is TRBV4-1 and J usage is TRBJ2-3; unclear D gene. CDR3 size: 15 residues. Germline CDR1 reads MGHRA; CDR2 reads YSYEKL. The germline V and J ends were trimmed by 0 bases and 6 bases, with 13 bases remaining between them. CDR3 amino acids: CASSQDWSRSDTQYF. In DNA form, the CDR3 reads TGCGCCAGCAGCCAAGATTGGAGCCGGTCGGATACGCAGTATTTT.